The 30 T cell receptor beta chains below all came from one sample that was sequenced in a study of spatial heterogeneity in lung cancer. The sample's time point: sample taken at primary tumor resection. Whole RNA, isolated from tumor, nontumor lung or frozen PBMC, was sequenced without prior sorting. TCRdb re-called the 5' RACE reads through MiXCR, storing one row per CDR3 protein. The sample includes 20,000 to 25,000 distinct CDR3 sequences, about 4.3% seen only once; the top ten take 30% to 35%. The sample here was PBMCs, taken at surgery. All receptors come from a male donor with early-stage non-small cell lung cancer.

This clonotype appeared many times. The chain uses TRBV12-3 or TRBV12-4 and TRBJ1-5; possible D gene TRBD1, 6 bases. CDR3 length: 13 residues. V lost 7 bases and J lost 8, with 15 bases in between. CDR3 nucleotides: TGTGCCAGCACTGCAGGGGATGGTAAGCCCCAGCATTTT. Its protein product is CASTAGDGKPQHF.

This clonotype was picked up many times. The chain recombines TRBV27 with TRBJ1-4; a possible D gene is TRBD1 (5 bases). Looked up from germline, CDR1 is MNHEY and CDR2 is SMNVEV (reference sequence). V was clipped by 8 bases and J by 1 base, with 5 bases between them. The CDR3 covers 12 residues. CDR3 sequence reads: CASGGTNEKLFF. In DNA, the CDR3 is TGTGCCAGCGGGGGAACTAATGAAAAACTGTTTTTT.

This clonotype was seen a few times. V is TRBV3-1 and J is TRBJ2-4; perhaps TRBD2 as D (5 bases). The CDR3 has 16 residues. V was cut by 5 bases and J by 1 base, with 15 bases left in between. The germline V gene has CDR1 LGHDT and CDR2 YNNKEL (reference sequence). The CDR3 DNA reads as TGTGCCAGCAGCTTCACACTCGGCGGGGCCAAAAACATTCAGTACTTC. It codes for CASSFTLGGAKNIQYF.

This clonotype occurred many times. The CDR3 nucleotides read TGCAGTCTCCTAGGGCGCTACGAGCAGTACTTC. This codes for CSLLGRYEQYF. This chain connects TRBV20-1 to TRBJ2-7; D is unclear. Germline lookup yields CDR1 DFQATT and CDR2 SNEGSKA (reference sequence). The CDR3 contains 11 residues. Trimming pared 8 bases from V and 3 bases from J, leaving 11 bases between.

This clonotype appeared many times. CDR3 DNA: TGTGCCAGCAGTATACAGGGAATTCCCTACGAGCAGTACTTC. Amino acids: CASSIQGIPYEQYF. The chain employs TRBV6-6 and TRBJ2-7; TRBD1 might be the D (6 bases). Deletions cut 5 bases from V and 2 bases from J, with 13 bases between. The V gene's germline CDR1 is MNHNY and CDR2 SVGAGI (reference sequence). CDR3 length equals 14 residues.

This clonotype was recorded at least ten times. The rearrangement links TRBV7-2 to TRBJ2-1; no reliable D call. This CDR3 is 16 amino acids long. V dropped 1 base and J dropped 0 bases, with 10 bases sitting between them. From germline, CDR1 is SGHTA and CDR2 FQGNSA. The CDR3 DNA follows: TGTGCCAGCAGCTTAGACGCGGTCAGCTCCTACAATGAGCAGTTCTTC. This translates into CASSLDAVSSYNEQFF.

This clonotype was detected many times. This chain joins TRBV5-1 and TRBJ1-5; the D is unclear. Between the trimmed V and J ends, which lost 0 bases and 4 bases, there was a span of 8 bases. CDR3 size: 14 residues. Germline CDR1 and CDR2: SGHRS and YFSETQ. The CDR3 region is CASSLGGTNQPQHF. The CDR3 DNA reads TGCGCCAGCAGCTTGGGCGGCACAAATCAGCCCCAGCATTTT.

This clonotype came up many times. This chain joins TRBV28 and TRBJ2-5, with 9 bases matching TRBD2. This CDR3 has 16 amino acids. V lost 3 bases and J lost 7; bases outside the gene matches: 12. Germline CDR1 and CDR2: MDHEN and SYDVKM. The CDR3 loop reads CASSLAASGDFGTQYF. The CDR3 DNA is TGTGCCAGCAGTTTGGCGGCTAGCGGGGACTTTGGGACCCAGTACTTC.

This rearrangement joins TRBV20-1 to TRBJ2-3; D is unresolved. Deletions cut 0 bases from V and 2 bases from J, with 9 bases between. The CDR3 length is 14 residues. Germline V gene lookup returns CDR1 DFQATT and CDR2 SNEGSKA (reference sequence). The CDR3 region is CSARDQKNTDTQYF. The CDR3 DNA reads TGCAGTGCTAGAGATCAGAAAAACACAGATACGCAGTATTTT.

Within the sample, this clonotype is medium-sized (0.01 to 0.1%). The chain combines TRBV28 with TRBJ2-7; the D is unclear. Germline CDR1 reads MDHEN; CDR2 reads SYDVKM. V was trimmed by 4 bases and J by 6 bases, leaving 7 bases between them. This CDR3 has 11 amino acids. CDR3 region: CASSSRSEQYF. The DNA of the CDR3 is TGTGCCAGCAGTTCGAGGTCCGAGCAGTACTTC.

This clonotype was seen ten or more times. The chain couples TRBV18 to TRBJ1-1, with 9 bases that match TRBD1. This CDR3 has 17 residues. J lost 0 bases, V lost 0 bases, and 5 bases had no gene match. CDR1 and CDR2 (germline): KGHSH, LQKENI. The CDR3 bases are TGTGCCAGCTCACCACCGGGACAGGGACCAATGAACACTGAAGCTTTCTTT. It specifies CASSPPGQGPMNTEAFF.

This clonotype was counted ten times or more. The chain carries TRBV5-1 and TRBJ2-3; 13 bases are a match to TRBD2. Germline loops: CDR1 SGHRS, CDR2 YFSETQ. The trim removed 4 bases at V and 1 base at J, leaving 6 bases unmatched. The length of the CDR3 is 17 residues. As DNA, the CDR3 is TGCGCCAGCAGCGTTGGACTAGCGGGGGCCCGCACAGATACGCAGTATTTT. Amino acids: CASSVGLAGARTDTQYF.

This clonotype has at least ten counts. The chain couples TRBV11-2 to TRBJ2-5; D is perhaps TRBD1 (6 bases). CDR1 and CDR2 from the germline V gene are SGHAT and FQNNGV. V was shortened by 2 bases and J by 5 bases, with 15 bases between the two germline ends. The CDR3 runs 15 residues. CDR3 residues: CASSLFTGSGETQYF. In nucleotides, the CDR3 is TGTGCCAGCAGCTTATTCACAGGGTCGGGGGAGACCCAGTACTTC.

This clonotype was counted many times. The chain carries TRBV6-2 or TRBV6-3 and TRBJ2-3; 8 bases are a match to TRBD2. In germline, CDR1 is MNHEY, CDR2 SVGEGT. The CDR3 spans 17 residues. Trimming took 5 bases from V and 2 from J; bases not matched to a gene: 12. The CDR3 here is CASSGEREPPYTDTQYF. CDR3 DNA sequence: TGTGCCAGCAGTGGAGAGCGGGAGCCCCCTTACACAGATACGCAGTATTTT.

This clonotype occurred many times. The rearrangement uses TRBV20-1 and TRBJ1-2; D is unclear. The germline V gene has CDR1 DFQATT and CDR2 SNEGSKA (reference sequence). The CDR3 contains 11 residues. CDR3 region: CTLPDDDGYTF. CDR3 nucleotides: TGCACCCTCCCGGATGACGATGGCTACACCTTC.

This clonotype was recorded at least ten times. The CDR3 protein is CATSDDSSGANVLTF. In DNA, the CDR3 is TGTGCCACCAGTGACGACAGCTCTGGGGCCAACGTCCTGACTTTC. This rearrangement joins TRBV15 to TRBJ2-6, with TRBD1 as a possible D gene (5 bases). The V end was cut by 6 bases, the J end by 0 bases, with 9 bases between. The CDR3 has 15 residues. Germline CDR1 and CDR2: LNHNV and YYDKDF (reference sequence).

There are a few counts of this clonotype. The gene calls are TRBV27 and TRBJ1-2; the match to TRBD1 covers 8 bases. The CDR3 runs to 14 residues. With 5 bases clipped from V and 2 bases from J, the junction kept 4 bases outside the gene matches. Per the germline V gene, CDR1 is MNHEY and CDR2 is SMNVEV (reference sequence). This CDR3 reads CASSVQGANYGYTF. The CDR3 bases are TGTGCCAGCAGTGTGCAGGGGGCAAACTATGGCTACACCTTC.

In its sample, this clonotype was seen many times. The chain recombines TRBV6-5 with TRBJ1-2; 9 bases map to TRBD1. The CDR3 spans 14 residues. The germline gives CDR1 MNHEY, CDR2 SVGAGI. The ends lost 2 bases at V and 4 bases at J; junction bases unmatched: 2. CDR3 sequence reads: CASSYGTGTYGYTF. The CDR3 nucleotides are TGTGCCAGCAGTTACGGGACAGGGACCTATGGCTACACCTTC.

This clonotype was recorded at least ten times. The genes are TRBV7-3 and TRBJ2-1, with 9 bases matching TRBD2. The CDR3 has 19 residues. Germline assignment: CDR1 SGHTA and CDR2 FQGTGA. V lost 5 bases and J lost 0; bases outside the gene matches: 14. The CDR3 sequence: CASSPGRLAGRSSYNEQFF. The CDR3 coding sequence is TGTGCCAGCAGCCCCGGGAGGCTAGCGGGGCGAAGCTCCTACAATGAGCAGTTCTTC.

This clonotype appeared many times. The rearrangement uses TRBV7-2 and TRBJ2-1; D ambiguous. Germline CDR1 reads SGHTA; CDR2 reads FQGNSA. The CDR3 sequence is 12 residues long. V gave up 3 bases and J gave up 8 bases, with 8 bases separating them. The CDR3 nucleotides are TGTGCCAGCAGCTTGGAGAGGTATGAGCAGTTCTTC. Protein: CASSLERYEQFF. The entire variable domain, with the rest obtained from reference TRBV7-2 and TRBJ2-1, is as follows: GAGVSQSPSNKVTEKGKDVELRCDPISGHTALYWYRQSLGQGLEFLIYFQGNSAPDKSGLPSDRFSAERTGGSVSTLTIQRTQQEDSAVYLCASSLERYEQFFGPGTRLTVL.

Many counts were recorded for this clonotype. The chain recombines TRBV12-3 or TRBV12-4 with TRBJ1-2; perhaps TRBD1 as D (6 bases). CDR3 length: 13 residues. V lost 4 bases and J lost 4, with 10 bases in between. The CDR3 sequence: CASSSGGGYGYTF. The CDR3 DNA is TGTGCCAGCAGTTCCGGGGGCGGCTATGGCTACACCTTC.

This clonotype appeared many times. The rearrangement links TRBV5-1 to TRBJ2-7; tentatively, D is TRBD1 (6 bases). The CDR3 length is 14 residues. Trimming removed 4 bases at V and 1 base at J, with 12 bases between. CDR1 and CDR2 (germline): SGHRS, YFSETQ. This CDR3 reads CASSRDTPSYEQYF. Here the CDR3 DNA reads TGCGCCAGCAGCCGGGACACCCCATCCTACGAGCAGTACTTC. Complete variable domain (other parts from reference TRBV5-1 and TRBJ2-7): KAGVTQTPRYLIKTRGQQVTLSCSPISGHRSVSWYQQTPGQGLQFLFEYFSETQRNKGNFPGRFSGRQFSNSRSEMNVSTLELGDSALYLCASSRDTPSYEQYFGPGTRLTVT.

This clonotype was recorded many times. The chain links TRBV6-5 to TRBJ1-1, with TRBD1 as a possible D gene (5 bases). This CDR3 region has 15 residues. Between the trimmed V and J ends, which lost 1 base and 3 bases, there was a span of 12 bases. Germline loops: CDR1 MNHEY, CDR2 SVGAGI. The CDR3 DNA is TGTGCCAGCAGTTACTGGGGCATTGGTCACACTGAAGCTTTCTTT. Translation: CASSYWGIGHTEAFF.

This clonotype was picked up many times. The CDR3 DNA reads TGTGCCAGCAGTTTGCAAACTCCCTCCTACGAGCAGTACTTC. It translates to CASSLQTPSYEQYF. J is TRBJ2-7 and V is TRBV27; unclear D gene. Germline V lookup: CDR1 MNHEY, CDR2 SMNVEV (reference sequence). V gave up 3 bases and J gave up 0 bases, with 9 bases separating them. The CDR3 is 14 amino acids.

This clonotype was recorded at least ten times. The chain is built from TRBV5-1 and TRBJ2-7, with 11 bases aligning to TRBD2. The CDR3 is 17 residues long. CDR1 and CDR2 (germline): SGHRS, YFSETQ. Trimming at V came to 2 bases and at J to 3 bases, leaving 10 bases not matched to a gene. The CDR3 spells CASSFLGLAGRRYEQYF. DNA for the CDR3: TGCGCCAGCAGCTTCCTTGGACTAGCGGGCCGACGCTACGAGCAGTACTTC.

This clonotype was recorded at least ten times. V is TRBV4-3 and J is TRBJ2-3; TRBD1 agrees at 7 bases. Germline CDR1 LGHNA, CDR2 YSLEER. The V gene end was trimmed by 4 bases and the J gene end by 4 bases; junction bases not matched to a gene: 5. This CDR3 comprises 14 residues. In DNA, the CDR3 is TGCGCCAGCAGCCGGCAAACAGGGGCAGATACGCAGTATTTT. Its protein product is CASSRQTGADTQYF.

This clonotype occurred a few times. The chain couples TRBV7-2 to TRBJ1-5; 7 bases fit TRBD1. V lost 5 bases to trimming and J lost 1 base; unmatched junction nucleotides: 8. The CDR3 has 16 residues. CDR1 SGHTA and CDR2 FQGNSA come from the germline V gene. CDR3 amino acids: CASSPPGQASNQPQHF. The CDR3 DNA reads TGTGCCAGCAGCCCCCCCGGACAGGCAAGCAATCAGCCCCAGCATTTT.

This clonotype was observed many times. The chain is built from TRBV7-2 and TRBJ2-2; D remains ambiguous. Germline V CDR1 and CDR2: SGHTA, FQGNSA. V was shortened by 3 bases and J by 4 bases, with 9 bases between the two germline ends. The CDR3 contains 14 residues. The CDR3 sequence: CASSFVLSTGELFF. CDR3 bases: TGTGCCAGCAGCTTTGTATTGAGCACCGGGGAGCTGTTTTTT. The variable domain in full, with the rest retrieved from reference TRBV7-2 and TRBJ2-2, is GAGVSQSPSNKVTEKGKDVELRCDPISGHTALYWYRQSLGQGLEFLIYFQGNSAPDKSGLPSDRFSAERTGGSVSTLTIQRTQQEDSAVYLCASSFVLSTGELFFGEGSRLTVL.

In this sample, this clonotype is large (0.1 to 1%). The V call is TRBV4-1, the J call TRBJ1-2; unclear D gene. Trimming removed 0 bases at V and 1 base at J, with 12 bases between. The germline V gene has CDR1 MGHRA and CDR2 YSYEKL. The CDR3 loop spans 16 amino acids. Here the CDR3 reads CASSQEQQLINYGYTF. Here the CDR3 DNA reads TGCGCCAGCAGCCAAGAACAACAGTTGATTAACTATGGCTACACCTTC.

The chain links TRBV5-5 to TRBJ2-1; D ambiguous. Germline V gene lookup returns CDR1 SGHKS and CDR2 YYEKEE (reference sequence). CDR3 length: 16 amino acids. Trimming removed 4 bases from V and 0 bases from J, with 14 bases in between. CDR3 DNA: TGTGCCAGCAGCCTCCGCAGCCCGAGCTCCTACAATGAGCAGTTCTTC. Amino acid sequence: CASSLRSPSSYNEQFF.